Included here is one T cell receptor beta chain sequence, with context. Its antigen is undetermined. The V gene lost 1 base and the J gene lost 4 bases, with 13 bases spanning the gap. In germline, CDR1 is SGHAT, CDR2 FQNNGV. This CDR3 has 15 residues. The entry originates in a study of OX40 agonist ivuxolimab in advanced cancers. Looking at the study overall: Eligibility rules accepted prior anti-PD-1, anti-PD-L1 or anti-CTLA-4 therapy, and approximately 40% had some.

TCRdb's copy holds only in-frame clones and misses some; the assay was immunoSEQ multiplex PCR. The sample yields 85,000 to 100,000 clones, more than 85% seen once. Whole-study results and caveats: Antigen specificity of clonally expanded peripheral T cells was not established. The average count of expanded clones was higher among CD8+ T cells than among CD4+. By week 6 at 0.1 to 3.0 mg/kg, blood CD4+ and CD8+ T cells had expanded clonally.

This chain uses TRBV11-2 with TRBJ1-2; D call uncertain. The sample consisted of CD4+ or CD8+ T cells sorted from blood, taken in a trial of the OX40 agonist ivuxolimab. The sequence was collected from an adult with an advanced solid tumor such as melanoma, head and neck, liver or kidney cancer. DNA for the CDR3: TGTGCCAGCAGCTTAGGTCCTCCATCTACCTATGGCTACACCTTC. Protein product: CASSLGPPSTYGYTF.